This TCR beta chain was sequenced in a study of tumor-infiltrating lymphocytes in primary liver carcinoma. As concerns this clonotype: One end of the junction does not line up with germline, which may come from a read error.

The V gene's germline CDR1 is SGHAT and CDR2 FQNNGV. This CDR3 comprises 15 residues. Total RNA (roughly 550 ng) served as template for TCR beta cDNA synthesis primed by a constant-region primer. A slightly modified ARM-PCR protocol with three nested multiplex PCR rounds produced these TCR beta libraries. It was with TRBV1-TRBV30 forward primers and a C-beta reverse primer that the first two PCR rounds were run, at approximately 10 cycles each. TCRdb redid the calling of the multiplex PCR reads with MiXCR, one entry per CDR3 protein. The data hold about 110,000 distinct CDR3 sequences, with around 84% observed a single time. Co-extraction yielded RNA and DNA from around 18-30 mg of unsorted bulk tissue. Chronic HBV infection, untreated so far, was present in the patients.

This chain uses TRBV11-2 with TRBJ2-7, with 9 bases aligning to TRBD1. Material: liver tumor tissue from sampling region 3. Subset denoted: tumor region T3, left-lateral pole. This clonotype was obtained from a man in his forties with primary liver carcinoma and hepatitis B virus infection. CDR3 DNA sequence: TGTGTCAGCAGCCTACGATGGACAGGGGAAAACGAGTGGTACTTC. This sequence encodes CVSSLRWTGENEWYF.